Below are 7 T cell receptor beta chains sequenced from a single sample in a study of T cell responses to AZD1222 COVID-19 vaccine. Clones were read by immunoSEQ multiplex PCR, and TCRdb kept only the in-frame ones, dropping some. Of more than 140,000 clones in the sample, 90% to 95% are singletons; the top ten hold 5%. Source: peripheral blood, taken on day 0 of AZD1222 vaccination. Receptor source: an adult in good health.

V and J are TRBV7-8 and TRBJ2-1; D remains unclear. Germline loops: CDR1 SGHVS, CDR2 FQNEAQ. The CDR3 consists of 11 residues. Trimming left V 1 base short and J 10 bases short, with 5 bases between. The CDR3 region is CASSLGGEQFF. CDR3 nucleotide sequence: TGTGCCAGCAGCTTAGGTGGGGAGCAGTTCTTC. Looking up the rest from reference TRBV7-8 and TRBJ2-1 gives the full variable domain: GAGVSQSPRYKVAKRGQDVALRCDPISGHVSLFWYQQALGQGPEFLTYFQNEAQLDKSGLPSDRFFAERPEGSVSTLKIQRTQQEDSAVYLCASSLGGEQFFGPGTRLTVL.

The chain uses TRBV29-1 and TRBJ2-7, with D possibly called TRBD1 or TRBD2 (6 bases each). The V end was cut by 4 bases, the J end by 6 bases, with 19 bases between. Germline CDR1 and CDR2: SQVTM and ANQGSEA. This CDR3 comprises 14 residues. CDR3 loop: CSVGRVGGRSEQYF. As DNA, the CDR3 is TGCAGCGTTGGCAGGGTGGGGGGCCGTTCCGAGCAGTACTTC.

The chain carries TRBV18 and TRBJ2-7, with D possibly being TRBD2 (6 bases). CDR3 size: 14 residues. The V end lost 2 bases, the J end lost 6 bases, and 14 bases lay between the germline ends. Per germline, CDR1 KGHSH and CDR2 LQKENI. CDR3: CASSPTLGGSEQYF. The DNA for the CDR3 is TGTGCCAGCTCACCAACCCTGGGGGGAAGCGAGCAGTACTTC.

This sequence joins TRBV5-4 and TRBJ2-7, with 9 bases that match TRBD2. V trimming: 4 bases; J trimming: 5 bases; junction bases outside the gene matches: 7. Germline CDR1 is SGHNT and CDR2 is YYREEE (reference sequence). The CDR3 covers 14 residues. CDR3 sequence (DNA): TGTGCCAGCAGCCCGATAGCGGGAGCAGACGAGCAGTACTTC. It translates to CASSPIAGADEQYF.

The CDR3 loop is CASSREASGRTKFNEQFF. CDR3 nucleotide sequence: TGTGCCAGCAGCCGGGAGGCTAGCGGGAGGACAAAGTTCAATGAGCAGTTCTTC. The V and J genes are TRBV5-4 and TRBJ2-1, with 11 bases lining up with TRBD2. After removal of 4 bases from V and 6 bases from J, the junction contained 15 bases not matched to a gene. Germline assignment: CDR1 SGHNT and CDR2 YYREEE (reference sequence). CDR3 size: 18 residues.

The V gene is TRBV30, the J gene TRBJ1-1, with D possibly TRBD1 on 6 matching bases. Looked up from germline, CDR1 is GTSNPN and CDR2 is SVGIG (reference sequence). V was pared by 1 base and J by 0 bases, with 9 bases between. This CDR3 has 14 amino acids. In DNA, the CDR3 is TGTGCCTGGAGTGGGACAGTAATGAACACTGAAGCTTTCTTT. This gives the protein CAWSGTVMNTEAFF.

The V gene is TRBV19, the J gene TRBJ1-1; maybe TRBD1 (6 bases). From germline, CDR1 is LNHDA and CDR2 SQIVND (reference sequence). V shed 10 bases and J shed 3 bases, with 18 bases lying between them. This CDR3 has 14 residues. CDR3 in amino acids: CATRGAGADTEAFF. The DNA for the CDR3 is TGTGCCACAAGGGGGGCCGGGGCGGACACTGAAGCTTTCTTT.